This record concerns one T cell receptor (beta chain) sequence. The antigen is undetermined. This sample is part of a study of T cell responses to AZD1222 COVID-19 vaccine. Study-level points and caveats: Spike-spanning, vaccine-associated CD4 TCRs were dominant at 160-218 and 743-854. Donor demographics were predominantly white British with a female majority; clonal diversity may be underestimated. Nearly half of the spike-specific TCRs reportedly recognize variant regions that carry no mutations.

Libraries were prepared by immunoSEQ multiplex PCR; TCRdb keeps only in-frame clonotypes and omits some of them. The sample shows 200,000 or so clones, more than 75% of them seen only once. The clonotype was recovered from an adult in good health. Sequencing used peripheral blood, obtained on day 0 of MenACWY control vaccination.

The CDR3 protein is CASSQNRQHYEQYF. The CDR3 DNA reads as TGTGCCAGCAGCCAAAATAGACAGCACTACGAGCAGTACTTC. The chain joins TRBV4-2 to TRBJ2-7, with a possible D match to TRBD1 (5 bases). This CDR3 is 14 amino acids long. CDR1 and CDR2 from the germline V gene are LGHNA and YNFKEQ. V lost 2 bases, J lost 3 bases, and 11 bases lay in between.